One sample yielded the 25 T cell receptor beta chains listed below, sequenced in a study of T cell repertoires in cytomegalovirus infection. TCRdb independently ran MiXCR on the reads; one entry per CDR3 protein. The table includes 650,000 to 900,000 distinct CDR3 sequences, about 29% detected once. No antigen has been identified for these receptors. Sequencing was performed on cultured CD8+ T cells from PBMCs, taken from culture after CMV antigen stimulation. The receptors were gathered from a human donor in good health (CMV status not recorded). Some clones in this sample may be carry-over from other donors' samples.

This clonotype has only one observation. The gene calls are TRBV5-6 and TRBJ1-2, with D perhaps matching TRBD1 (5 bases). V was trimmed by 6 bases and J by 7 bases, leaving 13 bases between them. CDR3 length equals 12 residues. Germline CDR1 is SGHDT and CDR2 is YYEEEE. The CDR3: CASNSRDRGYTF. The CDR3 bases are TGTGCCAGCAACTCCAGGGATCGTGGCTACACCTTC.

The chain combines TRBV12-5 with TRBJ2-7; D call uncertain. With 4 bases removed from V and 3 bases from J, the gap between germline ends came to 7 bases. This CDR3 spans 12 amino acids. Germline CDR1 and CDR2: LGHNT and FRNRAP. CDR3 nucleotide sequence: TGTGCTAGTGGTTCATCGGGCTACGAGCAGTACTTC. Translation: CASGSSGYEQYF.

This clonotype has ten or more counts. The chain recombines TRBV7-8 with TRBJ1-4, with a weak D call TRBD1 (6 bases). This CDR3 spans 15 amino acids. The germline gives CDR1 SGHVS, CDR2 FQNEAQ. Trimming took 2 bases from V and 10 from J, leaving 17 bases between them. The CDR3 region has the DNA TGTGCCAGCAGCTTATCGCCCGGGGGCACTGGAAAACTGTTTTTT. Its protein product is CASSLSPGGTGKLFF.

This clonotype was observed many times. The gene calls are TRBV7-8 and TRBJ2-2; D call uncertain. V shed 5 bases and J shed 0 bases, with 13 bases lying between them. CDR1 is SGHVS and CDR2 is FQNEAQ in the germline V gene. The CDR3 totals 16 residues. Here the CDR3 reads CASSPEQRANTGELFF. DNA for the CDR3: TGTGCCAGCAGCCCGGAGCAGAGAGCGAACACCGGGGAGCTGTTTTTT.

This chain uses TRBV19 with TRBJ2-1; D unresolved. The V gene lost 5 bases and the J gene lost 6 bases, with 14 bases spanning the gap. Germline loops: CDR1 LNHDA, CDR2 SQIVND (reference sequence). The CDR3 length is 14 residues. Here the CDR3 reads CASSPLNTGNEQFF. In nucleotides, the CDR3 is TGTGCCAGTAGTCCCCTAAACACGGGCAATGAGCAGTTCTTC.

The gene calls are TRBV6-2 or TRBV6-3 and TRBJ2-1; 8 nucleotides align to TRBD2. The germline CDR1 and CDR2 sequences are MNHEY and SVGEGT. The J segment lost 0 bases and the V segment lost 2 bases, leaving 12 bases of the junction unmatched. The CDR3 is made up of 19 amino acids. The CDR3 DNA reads TGTGCCAGCAGTTACCCCTCGGTTAGCGGGGCTTCCTCCTACAATGAGCAGTTCTTC. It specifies CASSYPSVSGASSYNEQFF.

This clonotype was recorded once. In DNA form, the CDR3 reads TGTGCTAGTGGCCTTGTCAGCTACACTGAAGCTTTCTTT. This codes for CASGLVSYTEAFF. This chain connects TRBV12-5 to TRBJ1-1; D is uncertain. The CDR3 is 13 amino acids. The V end lost 6 bases, the J end lost 3 bases, and 11 bases lay between the germline ends. The germline CDR1 and CDR2 sequences are LGHNT and FRNRAP.

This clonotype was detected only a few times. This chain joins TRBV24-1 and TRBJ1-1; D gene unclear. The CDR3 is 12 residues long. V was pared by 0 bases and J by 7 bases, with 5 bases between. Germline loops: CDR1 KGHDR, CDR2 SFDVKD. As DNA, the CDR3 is TGTGCCACCAGTGATTTGACGGGTGAAGCTTTCTTT. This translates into CATSDLTGEAFF.

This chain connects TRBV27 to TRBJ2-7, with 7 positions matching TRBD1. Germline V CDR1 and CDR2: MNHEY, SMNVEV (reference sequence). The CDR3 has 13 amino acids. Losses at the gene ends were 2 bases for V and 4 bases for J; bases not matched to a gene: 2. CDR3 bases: TGTGCCAGCAGTTTAACGACAGGGTACGAGCAGTACGTC. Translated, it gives CASSLTTGYEQYV.

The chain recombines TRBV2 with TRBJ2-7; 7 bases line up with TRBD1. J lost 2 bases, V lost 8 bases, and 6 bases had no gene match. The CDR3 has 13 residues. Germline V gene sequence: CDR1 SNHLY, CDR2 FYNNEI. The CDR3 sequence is CASRTGITYEQYV. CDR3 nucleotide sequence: TGTGCCAGCCGGACAGGAATAACCTACGAGCAGTACGTC.

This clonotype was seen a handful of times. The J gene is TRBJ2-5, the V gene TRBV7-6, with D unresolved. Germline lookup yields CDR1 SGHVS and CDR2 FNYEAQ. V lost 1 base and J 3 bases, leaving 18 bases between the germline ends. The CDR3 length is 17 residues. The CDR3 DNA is TGTGCCAGCAGCTTAGGGGCCCGCTATCTGGGGAAAGAGACCCAGTACTTC. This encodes CASSLGARYLGKETQYF.

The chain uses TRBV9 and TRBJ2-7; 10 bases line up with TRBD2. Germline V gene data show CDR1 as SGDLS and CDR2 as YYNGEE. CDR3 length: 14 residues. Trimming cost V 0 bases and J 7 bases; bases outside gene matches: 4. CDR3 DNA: TGTGCCAGCAGCGTAGAGGGTAGCGGGAGGGAGCAGTACTTC. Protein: CASSVEGSGREQYF.

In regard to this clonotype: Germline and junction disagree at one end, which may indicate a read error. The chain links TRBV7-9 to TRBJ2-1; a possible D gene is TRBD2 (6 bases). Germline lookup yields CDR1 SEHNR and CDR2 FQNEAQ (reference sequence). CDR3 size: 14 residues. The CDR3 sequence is CASSPMEGSDEQCF. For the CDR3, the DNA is TGTGCCAGCAGCCCCATGGAGGGATCCGATGAGCAGTGCTTC.

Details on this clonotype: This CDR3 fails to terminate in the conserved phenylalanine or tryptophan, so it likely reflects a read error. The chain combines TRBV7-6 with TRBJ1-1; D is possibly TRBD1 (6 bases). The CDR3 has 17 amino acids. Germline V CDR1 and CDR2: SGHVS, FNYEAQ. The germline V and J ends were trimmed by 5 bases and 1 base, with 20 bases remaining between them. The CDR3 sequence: CASSLTGRVFENTEAFS. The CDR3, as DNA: TGTGCCAGCAGCCTCACAGGGAGGGTTTTCGAGAACACTGAAGCTTTCTCT.

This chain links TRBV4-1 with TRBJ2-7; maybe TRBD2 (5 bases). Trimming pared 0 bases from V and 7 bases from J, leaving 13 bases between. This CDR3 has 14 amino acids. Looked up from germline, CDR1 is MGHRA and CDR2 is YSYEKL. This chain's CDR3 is CASSQDAGSREQYV. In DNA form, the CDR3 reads TGCGCCAGCAGCCAAGATGCGGGTTCCAGGGAGCAGTACGTC.

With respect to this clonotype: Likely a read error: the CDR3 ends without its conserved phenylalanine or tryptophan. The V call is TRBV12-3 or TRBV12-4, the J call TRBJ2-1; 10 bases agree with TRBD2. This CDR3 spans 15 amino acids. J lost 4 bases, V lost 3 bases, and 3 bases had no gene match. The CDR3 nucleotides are TGTGCCAGCAGTTTTCAAGCGGGGGGGTACAATGAGCAGTTCCTC. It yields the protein CASSFQAGGYNEQFL.

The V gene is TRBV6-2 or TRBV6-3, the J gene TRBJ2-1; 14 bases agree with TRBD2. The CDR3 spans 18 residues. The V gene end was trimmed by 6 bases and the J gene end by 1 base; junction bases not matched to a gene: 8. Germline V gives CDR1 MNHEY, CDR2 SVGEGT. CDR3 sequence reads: CASRFGTSGGASYNEQFF. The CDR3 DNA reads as TGTGCCAGCAGATTCGGGACTAGCGGGGGCGCATCCTACAATGAGCAGTTCTTC.

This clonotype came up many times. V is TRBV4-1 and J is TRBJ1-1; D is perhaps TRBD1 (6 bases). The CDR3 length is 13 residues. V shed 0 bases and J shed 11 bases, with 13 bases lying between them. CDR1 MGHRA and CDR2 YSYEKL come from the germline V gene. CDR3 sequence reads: CASSQEGLGGAFF. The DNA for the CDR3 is TGCGCCAGCAGCCAAGAAGGTTTGGGGGGCGCTTTCTTT.

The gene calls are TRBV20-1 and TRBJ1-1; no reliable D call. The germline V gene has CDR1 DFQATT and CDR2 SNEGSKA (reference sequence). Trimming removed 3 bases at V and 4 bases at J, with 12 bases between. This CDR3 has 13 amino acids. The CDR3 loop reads CSASPRWSTEAFF. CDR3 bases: TGCAGTGCTAGTCCTCGCTGGAGCACTGAAGCTTTCTTT.

CDR3 DNA sequence: TGTGCCAGCAGTGAGGGCTTGGAGCAGTACTTC. Translation gives CASSEGLEQYF. This chain links TRBV6-1 with TRBJ2-7; no clear D. Trimming shortened V by 3 bases and J by 7 bases, and 7 bases separated the two germline ends. The CDR3 has 11 residues. Germline CDR1 MNHNS, CDR2 SASEGT.

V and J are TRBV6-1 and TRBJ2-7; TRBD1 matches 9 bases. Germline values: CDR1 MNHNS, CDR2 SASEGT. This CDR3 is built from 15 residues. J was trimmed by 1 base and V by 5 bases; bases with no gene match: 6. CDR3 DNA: TGTGCCAGCAGTACCGGGACAGGGATGTCCTACGAGCAGTACTTC. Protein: CASSTGTGMSYEQYF.

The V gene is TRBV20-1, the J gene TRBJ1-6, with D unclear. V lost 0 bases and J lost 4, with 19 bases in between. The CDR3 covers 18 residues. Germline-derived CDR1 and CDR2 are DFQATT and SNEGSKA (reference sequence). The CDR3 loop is CSARDIMVDGSYNSPLHF. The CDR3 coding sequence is TGCAGTGCTAGAGATATAATGGTTGACGGCAGTTATAATTCACCCCTCCACTTT.

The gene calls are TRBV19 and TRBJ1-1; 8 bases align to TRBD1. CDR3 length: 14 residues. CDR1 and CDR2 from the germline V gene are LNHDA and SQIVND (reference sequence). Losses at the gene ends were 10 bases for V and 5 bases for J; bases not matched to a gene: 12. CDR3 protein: CATLDVQGVTEAFF. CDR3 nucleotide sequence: TGTGCCACCTTAGATGTACAGGGGGTTACTGAAGCTTTCTTT.

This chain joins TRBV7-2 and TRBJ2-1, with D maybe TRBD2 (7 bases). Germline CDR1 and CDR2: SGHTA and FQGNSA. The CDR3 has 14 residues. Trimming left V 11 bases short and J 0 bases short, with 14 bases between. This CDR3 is CASTGGISYNEQFF. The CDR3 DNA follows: TGTGCCTCCACGGGGGGCATCTCCTACAATGAGCAGTTCTTC.

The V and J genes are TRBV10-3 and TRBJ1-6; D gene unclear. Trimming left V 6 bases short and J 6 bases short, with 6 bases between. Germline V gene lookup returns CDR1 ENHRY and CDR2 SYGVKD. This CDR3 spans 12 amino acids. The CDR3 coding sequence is TGTGCCATCAGGGATATTAATTCACCCCTCCACTTT. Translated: CAIRDINSPLHF.